The clone carrying this TCR beta chain was counted many times. Germline V gene lookup returns CDR1 DFQATT and CDR2 SNEGSKA (reference sequence). The V end was cut by 6 bases, the J end by 2 bases, with 10 bases between. This CDR3 comprises 12 residues. This record belongs to a study of T cells in Graves' hyperthyroidism and ophthalmopathy. Uncontrolled infection, other autoimmune disease, pregnancy or lactation barred patients from enrollment. There were TCR beta CDR3 regions amplified from RNA transcripts. The HTBI set primed first-round TCR CDR3 RT-PCR. Each CDR3 protein is one row after TCRdb ran MiXCR on the multiplex PCR reads. This sample carries 370,000 or so distinct CDR3 sequences, roughly 13% of them seen once, and the ten largest clones take less than 25%.

The chain combines TRBV20-1 with TRBJ1-2; weak D call: TRBD1 (5 bases). Sequenced: blood. The origin of this receptor is a man between 25 and 39 years old with Graves' hyperthyroidism that later progressed to Graves' ophthalmopathy. The CDR3 DNA follows: TGCAGTGCCATTGGGGGGAACTATGGCTACACCTTC. This translates into CSAIGGNYGYTF.